Given below is one TCR beta chain in context. Primers included in the PCR were 60 Vbeta and 13 Jbeta primers. Sequenced by immunoSEQ multiplex PCR; TCRdb stores in-frame clones only, minus some. The sample yields tens of thousands of clones, around 80% seen once. This sample was taken from a study of cytomegalovirus exposure and HLA in healthy donors. The source material was PBMCs. This clonotype originated in a male donor in good health and CMV-seropositive.

CDR3 sequence reads: CASRRGLAGEQYF. CDR3 nucleotide sequence: TGTGCCAGTAGAAGGGGACTAGCGGGAGAGCAGTACTTC. V usage is TRBV19 and J usage is TRBJ2-7, with TRBD2 identical over 13 bases. V lost 6 bases and J lost 7; bases outside the gene matches: 3. This CDR3 is built from 13 residues. Germline V gene sequence: CDR1 LNHDA, CDR2 SQIVND (reference sequence).